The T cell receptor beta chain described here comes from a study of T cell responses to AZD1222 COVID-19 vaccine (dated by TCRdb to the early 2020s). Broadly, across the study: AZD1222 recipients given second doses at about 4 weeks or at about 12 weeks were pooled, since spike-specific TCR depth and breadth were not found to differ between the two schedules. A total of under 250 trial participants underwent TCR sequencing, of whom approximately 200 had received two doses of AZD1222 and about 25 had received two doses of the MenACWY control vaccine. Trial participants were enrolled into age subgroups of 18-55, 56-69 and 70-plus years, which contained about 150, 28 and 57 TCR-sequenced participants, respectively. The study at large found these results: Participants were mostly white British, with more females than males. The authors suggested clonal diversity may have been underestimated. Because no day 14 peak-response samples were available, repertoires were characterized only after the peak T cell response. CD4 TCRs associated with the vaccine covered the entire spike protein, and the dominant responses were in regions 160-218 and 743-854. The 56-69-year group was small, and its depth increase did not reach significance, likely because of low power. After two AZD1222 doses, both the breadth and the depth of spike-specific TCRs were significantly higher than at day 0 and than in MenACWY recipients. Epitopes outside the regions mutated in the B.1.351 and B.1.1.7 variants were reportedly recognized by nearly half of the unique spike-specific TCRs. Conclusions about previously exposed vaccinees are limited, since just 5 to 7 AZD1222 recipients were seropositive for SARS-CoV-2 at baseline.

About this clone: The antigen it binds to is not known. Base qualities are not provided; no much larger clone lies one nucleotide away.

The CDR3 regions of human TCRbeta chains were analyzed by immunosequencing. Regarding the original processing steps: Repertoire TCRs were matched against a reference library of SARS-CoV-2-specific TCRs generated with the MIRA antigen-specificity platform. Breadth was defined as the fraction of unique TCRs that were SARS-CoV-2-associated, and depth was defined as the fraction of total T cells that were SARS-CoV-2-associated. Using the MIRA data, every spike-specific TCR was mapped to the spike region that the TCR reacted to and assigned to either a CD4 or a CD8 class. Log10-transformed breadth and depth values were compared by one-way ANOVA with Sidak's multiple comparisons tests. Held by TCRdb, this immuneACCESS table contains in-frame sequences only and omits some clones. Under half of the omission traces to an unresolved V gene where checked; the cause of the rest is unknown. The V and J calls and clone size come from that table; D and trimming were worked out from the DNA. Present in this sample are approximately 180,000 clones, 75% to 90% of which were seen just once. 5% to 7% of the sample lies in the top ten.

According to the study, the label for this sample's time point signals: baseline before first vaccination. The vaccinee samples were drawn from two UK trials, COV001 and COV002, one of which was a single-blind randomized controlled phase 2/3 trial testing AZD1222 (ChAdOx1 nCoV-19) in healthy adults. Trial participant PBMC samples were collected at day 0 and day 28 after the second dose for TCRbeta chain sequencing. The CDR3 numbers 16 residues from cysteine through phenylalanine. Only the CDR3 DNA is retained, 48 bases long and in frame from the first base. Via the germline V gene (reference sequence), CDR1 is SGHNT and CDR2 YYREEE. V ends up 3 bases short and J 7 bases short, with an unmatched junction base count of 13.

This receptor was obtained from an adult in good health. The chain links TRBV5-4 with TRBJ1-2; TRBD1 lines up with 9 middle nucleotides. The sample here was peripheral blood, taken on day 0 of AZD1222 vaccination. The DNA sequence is TGTGCCAGCAGCTCCGGAGCAGACAGGGGGGATGGTGGCTACACCTTC. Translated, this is CASSSGADRGDGGYTF.